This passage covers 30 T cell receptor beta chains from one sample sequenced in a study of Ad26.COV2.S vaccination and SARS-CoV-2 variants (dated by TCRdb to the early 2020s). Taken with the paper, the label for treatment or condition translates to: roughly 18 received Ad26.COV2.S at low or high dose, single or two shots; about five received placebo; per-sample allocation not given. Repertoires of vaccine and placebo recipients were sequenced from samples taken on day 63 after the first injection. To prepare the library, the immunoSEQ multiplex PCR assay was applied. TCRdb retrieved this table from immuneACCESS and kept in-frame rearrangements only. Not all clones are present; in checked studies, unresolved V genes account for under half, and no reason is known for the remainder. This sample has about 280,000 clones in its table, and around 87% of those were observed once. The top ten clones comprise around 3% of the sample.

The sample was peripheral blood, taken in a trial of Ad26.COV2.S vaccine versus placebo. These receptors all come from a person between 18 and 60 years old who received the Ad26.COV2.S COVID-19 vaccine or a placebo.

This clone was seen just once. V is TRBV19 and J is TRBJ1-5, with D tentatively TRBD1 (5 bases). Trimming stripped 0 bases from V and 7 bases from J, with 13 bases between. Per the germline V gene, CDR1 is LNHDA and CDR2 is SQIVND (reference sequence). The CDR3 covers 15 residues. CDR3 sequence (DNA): TGTGCCAGTAGTATAGATCCAGGGCCAAACCAGCCCCAGCATTTT. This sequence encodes CASSIDPGPNQPQHF.

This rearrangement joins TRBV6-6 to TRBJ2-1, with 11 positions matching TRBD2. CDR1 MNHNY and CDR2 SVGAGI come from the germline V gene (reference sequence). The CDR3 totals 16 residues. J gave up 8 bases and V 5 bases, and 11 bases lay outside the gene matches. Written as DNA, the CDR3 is TGTGCCAGCAGTACCGGTAGCGGGGGGGTGGTCGATGAGCAGTTCTTC. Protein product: CASSTGSGGVVDEQFF.

The CDR3 DNA sequence: TGCGCCAGCAGCTTCACGACAGCGCGGAGTGGCTACACCTTC. Its translation: CASSFTTARSGYTF. V usage is TRBV5-1 and J usage is TRBJ1-2; D might be TRBD1 (5 bases). Germline V gene lookup returns CDR1 SGHRS and CDR2 YFSETQ. The germline V and J ends were trimmed by 2 bases and 7 bases, with 15 bases remaining between them. This CDR3 has 14 amino acids.

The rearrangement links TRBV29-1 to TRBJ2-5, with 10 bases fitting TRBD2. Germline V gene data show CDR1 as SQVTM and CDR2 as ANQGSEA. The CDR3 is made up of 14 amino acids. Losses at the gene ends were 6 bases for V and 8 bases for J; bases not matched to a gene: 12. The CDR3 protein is CSVPLAGDLGTQYF. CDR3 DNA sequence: TGCAGCGTGCCCCTAGCGGGAGACTTAGGCACCCAGTACTTC. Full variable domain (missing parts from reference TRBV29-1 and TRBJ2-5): SAVISQKPSRDICQRGTSLTIQCQVDSQVTMMFWYRQQPGQSLTLIATANQGSEATYESGFVIDKFPISRPNLTFSTLTVSNMSPEDSSIYLCSVPLAGDLGTQYFGPGTRLLVL.

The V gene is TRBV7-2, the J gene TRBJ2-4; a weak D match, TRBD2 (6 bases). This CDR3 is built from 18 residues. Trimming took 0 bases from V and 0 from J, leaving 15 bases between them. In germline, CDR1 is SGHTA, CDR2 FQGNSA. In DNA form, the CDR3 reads TGTGCCAGCAGCTTAGCAGGCTCGGCGGGACTAGCCAAAAACATTCAGTACTTC. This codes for CASSLAGSAGLAKNIQYF.

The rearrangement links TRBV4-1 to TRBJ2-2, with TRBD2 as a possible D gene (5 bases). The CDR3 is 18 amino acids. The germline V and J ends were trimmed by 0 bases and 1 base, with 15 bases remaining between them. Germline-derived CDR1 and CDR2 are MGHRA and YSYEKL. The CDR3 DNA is TGCGCCAGCAGCCAAGATAGGGTCCTAGCCGTGAACACCGGGGAGCTGTTTTTT. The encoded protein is CASSQDRVLAVNTGELFF.

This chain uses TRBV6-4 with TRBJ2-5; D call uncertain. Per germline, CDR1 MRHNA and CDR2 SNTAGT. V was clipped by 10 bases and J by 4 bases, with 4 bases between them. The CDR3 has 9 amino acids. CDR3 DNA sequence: TGTGCCACCGGAGAGACCCAGTACTTC. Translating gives CATGETQYF.

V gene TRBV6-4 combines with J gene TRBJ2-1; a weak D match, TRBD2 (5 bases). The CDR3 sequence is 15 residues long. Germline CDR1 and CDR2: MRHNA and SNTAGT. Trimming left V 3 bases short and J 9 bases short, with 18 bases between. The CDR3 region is CASSELSHAGTEQFF. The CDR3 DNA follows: TGTGCCAGCAGTGAACTTAGTCACGCGGGTACTGAGCAGTTCTTC.

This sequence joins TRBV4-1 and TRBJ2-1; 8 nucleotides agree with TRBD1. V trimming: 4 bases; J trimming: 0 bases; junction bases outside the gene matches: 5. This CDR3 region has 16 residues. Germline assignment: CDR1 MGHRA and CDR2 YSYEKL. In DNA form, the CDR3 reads TGCGCCAGCAGCCTCCGGGACAGGAGCTCCTACAATGAGCAGTTCTTC. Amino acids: CASSLRDRSSYNEQFF.

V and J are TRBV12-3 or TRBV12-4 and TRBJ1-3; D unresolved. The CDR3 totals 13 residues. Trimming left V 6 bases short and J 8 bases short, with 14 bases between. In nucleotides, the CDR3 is TGTGCCAGCAGCCCCCGAATCCTACACACCATATATTTT. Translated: CASSPRILHTIYF.

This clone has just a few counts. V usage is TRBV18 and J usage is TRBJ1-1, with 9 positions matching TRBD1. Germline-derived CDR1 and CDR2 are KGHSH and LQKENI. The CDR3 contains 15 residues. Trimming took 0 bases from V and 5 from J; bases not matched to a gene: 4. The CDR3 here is CASSPPGQGTTEAFF. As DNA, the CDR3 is TGTGCCAGCTCACCACCGGGACAGGGAACGACTGAAGCTTTCTTT.

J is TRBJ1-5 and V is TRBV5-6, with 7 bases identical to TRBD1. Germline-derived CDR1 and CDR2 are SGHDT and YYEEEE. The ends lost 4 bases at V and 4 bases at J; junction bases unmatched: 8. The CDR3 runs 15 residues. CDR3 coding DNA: TGTGCCAGCAGCCCTTGGACAGGTCCGAATCAGCCCCAGCATTTT. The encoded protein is CASSPWTGPNQPQHF. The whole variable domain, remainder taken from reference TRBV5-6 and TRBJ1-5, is DAGVTQSPTHLIKTRGQQVTLRCSPKSGHDTVSWYQQALGQGPQFIFQYYEEEERQRGNFPDRFSGHQFPNYSSELNVNALLLGDSALYLCASSPWTGPNQPQHFGDGTRLSIL.

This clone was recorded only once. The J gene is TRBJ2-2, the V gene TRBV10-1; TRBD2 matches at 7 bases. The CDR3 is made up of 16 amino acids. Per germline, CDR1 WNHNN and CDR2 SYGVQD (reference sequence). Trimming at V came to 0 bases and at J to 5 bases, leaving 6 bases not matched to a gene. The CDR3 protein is CASSESAGRETGELFF. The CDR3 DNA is TGCGCCAGCAGTGAGTCCGCAGGGAGGGAGACCGGGGAGCTGTTTTTT.

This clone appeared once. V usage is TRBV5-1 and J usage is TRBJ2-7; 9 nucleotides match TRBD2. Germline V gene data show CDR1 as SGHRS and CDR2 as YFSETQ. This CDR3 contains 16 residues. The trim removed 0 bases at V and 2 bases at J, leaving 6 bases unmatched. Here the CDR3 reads CASSLGLADDPYEQYF. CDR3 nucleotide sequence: TGCGCCAGCAGCTTGGGACTAGCGGACGACCCCTACGAGCAGTACTTC.

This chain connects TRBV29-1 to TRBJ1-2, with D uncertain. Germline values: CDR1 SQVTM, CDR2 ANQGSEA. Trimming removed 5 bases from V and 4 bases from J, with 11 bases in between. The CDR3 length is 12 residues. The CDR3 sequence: CSVTGGSYGYTF. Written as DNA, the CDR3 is TGCAGCGTTACGGGAGGGTCCTATGGCTACACCTTC.

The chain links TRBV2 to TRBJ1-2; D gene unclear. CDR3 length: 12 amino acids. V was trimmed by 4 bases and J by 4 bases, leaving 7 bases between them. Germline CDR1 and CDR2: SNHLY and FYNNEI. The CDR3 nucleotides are TGTGCCAGCAGTGTAGTACCCTATGGCTACACCTTC. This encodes CASSVVPYGYTF.

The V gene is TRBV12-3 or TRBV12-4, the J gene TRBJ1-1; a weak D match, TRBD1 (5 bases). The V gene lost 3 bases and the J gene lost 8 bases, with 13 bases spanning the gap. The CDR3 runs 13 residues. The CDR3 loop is CASSLTLGTEAFF. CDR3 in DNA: TGTGCCAGCAGTTTGACCCTCGGGACGGAAGCTTTCTTT.

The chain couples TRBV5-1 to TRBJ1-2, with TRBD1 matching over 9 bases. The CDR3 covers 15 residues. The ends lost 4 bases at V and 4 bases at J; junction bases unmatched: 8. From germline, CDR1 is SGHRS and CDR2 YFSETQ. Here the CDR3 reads CASSEGTGRGYGYTF. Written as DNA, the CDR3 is TGCGCCAGCAGCGAGGGGACAGGGAGAGGCTATGGCTACACCTTC.

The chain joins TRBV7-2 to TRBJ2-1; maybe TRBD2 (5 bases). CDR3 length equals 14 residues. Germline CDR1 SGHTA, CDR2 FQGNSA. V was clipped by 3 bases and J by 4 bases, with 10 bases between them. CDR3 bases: TGTGCCAGCAGCTTTCCCGAGGGATACAATGAGCAGTTCTTC. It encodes CASSFPEGYNEQFF.

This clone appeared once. The CDR3 loop is CASSDTGGADTQYF. The DNA for the CDR3 is TGTGCCAGCAGTGACACCGGGGGCGCAGATACGCAGTATTTT. The chain employs TRBV25-1 and TRBJ2-3; D possibly uses TRBD1 or TRBD2 (6 bases each). V lost 3 bases to trimming and J lost 4 bases, with 11 bases between them. The CDR3 contains 14 residues. Germline V gene sequence: CDR1 MGHDK, CDR2 SYGVNS.

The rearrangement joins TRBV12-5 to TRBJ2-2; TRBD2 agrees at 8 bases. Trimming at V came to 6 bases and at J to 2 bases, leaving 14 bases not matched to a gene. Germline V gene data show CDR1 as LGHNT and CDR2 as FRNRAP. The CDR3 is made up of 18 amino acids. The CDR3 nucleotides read TGTGCTAGTGGACTTACGGGACTAGTACTTAGAAACACCGGGGAGCTGTTTTTT. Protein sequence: CASGLTGLVLRNTGELFF. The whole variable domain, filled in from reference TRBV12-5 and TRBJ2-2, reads DARVTQTPRHKVTEMGQEVTMRCQPILGHNTVFWYRQTMMQGLELLAYFRNRAPLDDSGMPKDRFSAEMPDATLATLKIQPSEPRDSAVYFCASGLTGLVLRNTGELFFGEGSRLTVL.

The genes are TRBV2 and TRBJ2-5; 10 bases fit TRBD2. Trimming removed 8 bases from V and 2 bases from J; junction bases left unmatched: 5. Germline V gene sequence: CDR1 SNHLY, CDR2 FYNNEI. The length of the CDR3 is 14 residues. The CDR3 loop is CASGLADLQETQYF. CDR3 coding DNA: TGTGCCAGCGGACTAGCGGATCTACAAGAGACCCAGTACTTC. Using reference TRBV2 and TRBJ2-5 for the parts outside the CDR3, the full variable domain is EPEVTQTPSHQVTQMGQEVILRCVPISNHLYFYWYRQILGQKVEFLVSFYNNEISEKSEIFDDQFSVERPDGSNFTLKIRSTKLEDSAMYFCASGLADLQETQYFGPGTRLLVL.

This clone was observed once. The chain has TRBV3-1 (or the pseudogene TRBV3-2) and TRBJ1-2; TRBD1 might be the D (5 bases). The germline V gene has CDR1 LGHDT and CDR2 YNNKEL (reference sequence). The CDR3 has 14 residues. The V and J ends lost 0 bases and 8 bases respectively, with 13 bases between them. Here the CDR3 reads CASSQDLQGGGYTF. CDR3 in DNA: TGTGCCAGCAGCCAAGATTTGCAGGGCGGCGGCTACACCTTC.

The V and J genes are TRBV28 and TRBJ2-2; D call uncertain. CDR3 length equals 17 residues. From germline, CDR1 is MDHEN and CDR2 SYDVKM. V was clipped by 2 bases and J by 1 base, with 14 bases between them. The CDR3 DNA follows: TGTGCCAGCAGTTTAACATTGGGCAGACAGAACACCGGGGAGCTGTTTTTT. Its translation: CASSLTLGRQNTGELFF. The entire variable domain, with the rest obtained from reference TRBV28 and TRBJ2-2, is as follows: DVKVTQSSRYLVKRTGEKVFLECVQDMDHENMFWYRQDPGLGLRLIYFSYDVKMKEKGDIPEGYSVSREKKERFSLILESASTNQTSMYLCASSLTLGRQNTGELFFGEGSRLTVL.

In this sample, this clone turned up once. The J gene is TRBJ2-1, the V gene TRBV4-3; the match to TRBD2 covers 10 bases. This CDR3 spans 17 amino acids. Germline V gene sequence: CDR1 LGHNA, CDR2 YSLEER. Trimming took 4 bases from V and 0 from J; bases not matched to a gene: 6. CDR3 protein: CASSRGTSVSSYNEQFF. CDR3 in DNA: TGCGCCAGCAGCCGAGGGACTAGCGTCAGCTCCTACAATGAGCAGTTCTTC.

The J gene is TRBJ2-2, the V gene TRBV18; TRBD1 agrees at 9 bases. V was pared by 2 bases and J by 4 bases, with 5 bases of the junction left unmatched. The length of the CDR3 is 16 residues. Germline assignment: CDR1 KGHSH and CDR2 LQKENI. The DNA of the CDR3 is TGTGCCAGCTCACCAGGACAGGGGCGAGCCACCGGGGAGCTGTTTTTT. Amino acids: CASSPGQGRATGELFF.

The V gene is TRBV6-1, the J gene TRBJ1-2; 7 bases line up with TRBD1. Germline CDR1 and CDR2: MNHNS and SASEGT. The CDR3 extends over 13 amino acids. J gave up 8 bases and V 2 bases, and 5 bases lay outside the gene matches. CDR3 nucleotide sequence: TGTGCCAGCAGTGAAAGGAGGGGGCGAGGCTACACCTTC. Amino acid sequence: CASSERRGRGYTF.

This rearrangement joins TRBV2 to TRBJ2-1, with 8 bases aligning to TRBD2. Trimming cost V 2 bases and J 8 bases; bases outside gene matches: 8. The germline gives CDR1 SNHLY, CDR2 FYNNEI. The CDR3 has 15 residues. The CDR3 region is CASSEFTGGPHEQFF. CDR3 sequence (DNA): TGTGCCAGCAGTGAATTTACGGGAGGGCCCCATGAGCAGTTCTTC.

The CDR3 coding sequence is TGTGCCAGCACGGGAATGGCCGTGTTGTACTTC. Amino acid sequence: CASTGMAVLYF. The rearrangement uses TRBV25-1 and TRBJ2-7; possibly TRBD2 for D (5 bases). Trimming left V 7 bases short and J 12 bases short, with 16 bases between. CDR1 MGHDK and CDR2 SYGVNS come from the germline V gene. CDR3 length: 11 amino acids.

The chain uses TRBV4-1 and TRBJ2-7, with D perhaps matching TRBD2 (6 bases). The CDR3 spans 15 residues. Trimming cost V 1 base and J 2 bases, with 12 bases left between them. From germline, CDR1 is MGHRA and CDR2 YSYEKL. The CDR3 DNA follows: TGCGCCAGCAGCCAAGTTTGGAGGGCTCCCTACGAGCAGTACTTC. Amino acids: CASSQVWRAPYEQYF.